These T cell receptor beta chains were read from a single sample in a study of Ad26.COV2.S vaccination and SARS-CoV-2 variants. Assay: immunoSEQ multiplex PCR; the TCRdb copy retains only in-frame clones and omits some. The sample carries approximately 400,000 clones, about 92% recorded once. The material was peripheral blood, obtained after recovery from COVID-19. Every receptor here comes from a human donor who had recovered from COVID-19. The CDR3 runs from the conserved cysteine through the conserved F or W. The order of the fields is V gene, clone size, J gene, D gene, CDR3 DNA, CDR3 protein. A D gene is named only where the DNA matches it firmly. Clone sizes are given selectively: once, few, many, or a class where the clone is expanded.

V gene: TRBV18
clone size: NA
J gene: TRBJ1-5
D gene: NA
CDR3 DNA: TGTGCCAGCTCACCGTCAGAAGATCAGCCCCAGCATTTT
CDR3 protein: CASSPSEDQPQHF

V gene: TRBV9
clone size: NA
J gene: TRBJ1-5
D gene: NA
CDR3 DNA: TGTGCCAGCAGCGTGGGGGATAGCAATCAGCCCCAGCATTTT
CDR3 protein: CASSVGDSNQPQHF

V gene: TRBV6-1
clone size: few
J gene: TRBJ1-1
D gene: NA
CDR3 DNA: TGTGCCAGCAGTGACCCGGGCTTCATGAACACTGAAGCTTTCTTT
CDR3 protein: CASSDPGFMNTEAFF

V gene: TRBV25-1
clone size: NA
J gene: TRBJ2-3
D gene: NA
CDR3 DNA: TGTGCCAGCAGTGATATCCACCAGGGGAAGACAGATACGCAGTATTTT
CDR3 protein: CASSDIHQGKTDTQYF

V gene: TRBV5-5
clone size: NA
J gene: TRBJ2-7
D gene: NA
CDR3 DNA: TGTGCCAGCAGCTTGGACCAGGGGACCTACGAGCAGTACTTC
CDR3 protein: CASSLDQGTYEQYF

V gene: TRBV7-2
clone size: NA
J gene: TRBJ1-6
D gene: NA
CDR3 DNA: TGTGCCAGCAGCTCCGTGGGGGCAGTGTCACCCCTCCACTTT
CDR3 protein: CASSSVGAVSPLHF

V gene: TRBV7-8
clone size: few
J gene: TRBJ1-1
D gene: NA
CDR3 DNA: TGTGCCAGCTTGGGTGCGAACACTGAAGCTTTCTTT
CDR3 protein: CASLGANTEAFF

V gene: TRBV29-1
clone size: NA
J gene: TRBJ2-5
D gene: TRBD2
CDR3 DNA: TGCAGCGTTGTCAGGGGACTAGCGGGGGGGCGAGAGACCCAGTACTTC
CDR3 protein: CSVVRGLAGGRETQYF

V gene: TRBV2
clone size: NA
J gene: TRBJ1-1
D gene: TRBD1
CDR3 DNA: TGTGCCAGCAGACCTCGACGGACAGGGACTGAAGCTTTCTTT
CDR3 protein: CASRPRRTGTEAFF

V gene: TRBV7-9
clone size: once
J gene: TRBJ1-1
D gene: NA
CDR3 DNA: TGTGCCAGCAGCTTACGGCTAACTGAAGCTTTCTTT
CDR3 protein: CASSLRLTEAFF

V gene: TRBV7-9
clone size: NA
J gene: TRBJ1-1
D gene: NA
CDR3 DNA: TGTGCCAGCATCGGGAGTTCGACATCCACTGAAGCTTTCTTT
CDR3 protein: CASIGSSTSTEAFF

V gene: TRBV18
clone size: NA
J gene: TRBJ1-1
D gene: TRBD1
CDR3 DNA: TGTGCCAGCTCACTTATTCAGGGGGAGAACACTGAAGCTTTCTTT
CDR3 protein: CASSLIQGENTEAFF

V gene: TRBV2
clone size: NA
J gene: TRBJ1-2
D gene: NA
CDR3 DNA: TGTGCCAGCAGTGTGAGGCAGGCCGCGAGTGATGGCTACACCTTC
CDR3 protein: CASSVRQAASDGYTF

V gene: TRBV29-1
clone size: once
J gene: TRBJ1-1
D gene: NA
CDR3 DNA: TGCAGCGTTCTGACCAACACTGAAGCTTTCTTT
CDR3 protein: CSVLTNTEAFF

V gene: TRBV9
clone size: once
J gene: TRBJ2-3
D gene: NA
CDR3 DNA: TGTGCCAGCAGCGCCATTCACGGCACAGATACGCAGTATTTT
CDR3 protein: CASSAIHGTDTQYF

V gene: TRBV5-4
clone size: NA
J gene: TRBJ1-1
D gene: NA
CDR3 DNA: TGTGCCAGCAGAGAACAGCTGAACACTGAAGCTTTCTTT
CDR3 protein: CASREQLNTEAFF

V gene: TRBV10-3
clone size: NA
J gene: TRBJ2-1
D gene: TRBD1
CDR3 DNA: TGTGCCATCAGGACAGGGCTACTAGACAATGAGCAGTTCTTC
CDR3 protein: CAIRTGLLDNEQFF

V gene: TRBV10-1
clone size: once
J gene: TRBJ2-2
D gene: NA
CDR3 DNA: TGCGCCAGCAGTGAGTCTACCGGGGAGCTGTTTTTT
CDR3 protein: CASSESTGELFF

V gene: TRBV6-1
clone size: NA
J gene: TRBJ2-1
D gene: TRBD2
CDR3 DNA: TGTGCCAGCAGTGCCCTAATGGGACTAGCGGGGGGGCCGGATGAGCAGTTCTTC
CDR3 protein: CASSALMGLAGGPDEQFF

V gene: TRBV6-2/TRBV6-3
clone size: NA
J gene: TRBJ1-2
D gene: NA
CDR3 DNA: TGTGCCAGCAGTTTTACCAGGAGTCACTCAGGCTATGGCTACACCTTC
CDR3 protein: CASSFTRSHSGYGYTF

V gene: TRBV3-1/TRBV3-2
clone size: NA
J gene: TRBJ2-3
D gene: TRBD2
CDR3 DNA: TGTGCCAGCAGCCAGAGAGCGGGGGCGGTAGATACGCAGTATTTT
CDR3 protein: CASSQRAGAVDTQYF

V gene: TRBV12-3/TRBV12-4
clone size: NA
J gene: TRBJ1-5
D gene: NA
CDR3 DNA: TGTGCCAGCAGCCCTATCAATCAGCCCCAGCATTTT
CDR3 protein: CASSPINQPQHF

V gene: TRBV9
clone size: NA
J gene: TRBJ1-1
D gene: NA
CDR3 DNA: TGTGCCAGCAGCGTAGGGGGGCGGGACACTGAAGCTTTCTTT
CDR3 protein: CASSVGGRDTEAFF

V gene: TRBV6-6
clone size: NA
J gene: TRBJ2-3
D gene: NA
CDR3 DNA: TGTGCCAGCATTGGGAGGATCAACACAGATACGCAGTATTTT
CDR3 protein: CASIGRINTDTQYF

V gene: TRBV2
clone size: NA
J gene: TRBJ2-7
D gene: TRBD1
CDR3 DNA: TGTGCCAGCAGCTTCGGGACAGACGAGCAGTACTTC
CDR3 protein: CASSFGTDEQYF

V gene: TRBV5-6
clone size: NA
J gene: TRBJ1-1
D gene: NA
CDR3 DNA: TGTGCCAGCAGCATCTGGACCACTGAAGCTTTCTTT
CDR3 protein: CASSIWTTEAFF

V gene: TRBV5-4
clone size: NA
J gene: TRBJ1-1
D gene: TRBD1
CDR3 DNA: TGTGCCAGCAGCTTGCCCGGGACAGGGAACACTGAAGCTTTCTTT
CDR3 protein: CASSLPGTGNTEAFF

V gene: TRBV2
clone size: once
J gene: TRBJ2-7
D gene: TRBD1
CDR3 DNA: TGTGCCAGCCGGACGGGACAGGGGGCGACGTACGAGCAGTACTTC
CDR3 protein: CASRTGQGATYEQYF

V gene: TRBV4-1
clone size: NA
J gene: TRBJ2-3
D gene: NA
CDR3 DNA: TGCGCCAGCAGCCCGGGGACGGCAGCCTCTAGCACAGATACGCAGTATTTT
CDR3 protein: CASSPGTAASSTDTQYF

V gene: TRBV5-8
clone size: NA
J gene: TRBJ1-4
D gene: NA
CDR3 DNA: TGTGCCAGCAGCTTTAGATTAACTAATGAAAAACTGTTTTTT
CDR3 protein: CASSFRLTNEKLFF

V gene: TRBV9
clone size: once
J gene: TRBJ2-1
D gene: TRBD1
CDR3 DNA: TGTGCCAGCAGCGTAGGGGACAGGGGGAATGAGCAGTTCTTC
CDR3 protein: CASSVGDRGNEQFF

V gene: TRBV3-1/TRBV3-2
clone size: NA
J gene: TRBJ2-7
D gene: TRBD2
CDR3 DNA: TGTGCCAGCAGCCCCGTCACTAGCGGGGCGAGTTACGAGCAGTACTTC
CDR3 protein: CASSPVTSGASYEQYF

V gene: TRBV25-1
clone size: NA
J gene: TRBJ1-2
D gene: NA
CDR3 DNA: TGTGCCAGCAGTGACCCGCCGAACTATGGCTACACCTTC
CDR3 protein: CASSDPPNYGYTF

V gene: TRBV2
clone size: NA
J gene: TRBJ1-3
D gene: NA
CDR3 DNA: TGTGCCAGCAGTGAACGAGAACAGCGGATTACTGGAAACACCATATATTTT
CDR3 protein: CASSEREQRITGNTIYF

V gene: TRBV14
clone size: NA
J gene: TRBJ2-7
D gene: NA
CDR3 DNA: TGTGCCAGCAGCCAATCAGGGTCAGGCTACGAGCAGTACTTC
CDR3 protein: CASSQSGSGYEQYF

V gene: TRBV19
clone size: NA
J gene: TRBJ2-7
D gene: NA
CDR3 DNA: TGTGCCAGTAGTTTCACCGGGAATAACAACCCGAACGAGCAGTACTTC
CDR3 protein: CASSFTGNNNPNEQYF

V gene: TRBV9
clone size: NA
J gene: TRBJ1-1
D gene: NA
CDR3 DNA: TGTGCCAGCAGCCCGGGATCAGGGGTCACTGAAGCTTTCTTT
CDR3 protein: CASSPGSGVTEAFF

V gene: TRBV11-3
clone size: NA
J gene: TRBJ2-5
D gene: TRBD1
CDR3 DNA: TGTGCCAGCAGCCTGGGACAGCAAGAGACCCAGTACTTC
CDR3 protein: CASSLGQQETQYF

V gene: TRBV10-3
clone size: NA
J gene: TRBJ1-2
D gene: TRBD1
CDR3 DNA: TGTGCCATCAGTGAGCCTAACTGGACAGGGTTGGGCACTAACTATGGCTACACCTTC
CDR3 protein: CAISEPNWTGLGTNYGYTF

V gene: TRBV29-1
clone size: NA
J gene: TRBJ2-4
D gene: TRBD1
CDR3 DNA: TGCAGCGCAGGACAGGGAAACATTCAGTACTTC
CDR3 protein: CSAGQGNIQYF